The present TCR beta chain was sequenced within a study of T cell responses to AZD1222 COVID-19 vaccine. Germline V lookup: CDR1 MNHNS, CDR2 SASEGT. V gave up 2 bases and J gave up 3 bases, with 11 bases separating them. The CDR3 totals 14 residues. Study conclusions and caveats: Females outnumbered males among donors, who were mostly white British; clonal diversity was possibly underestimated. Only 5 or 6 AZD1222 recipients were seropositive at baseline.

Clones were read by immunoSEQ multiplex PCR, and TCRdb kept only the in-frame ones, dropping some. There are under 200,000 clones in the sample; about nine tenths occur only once, and approximately 1.4% lies in the top ten. As regards this clone: Its antigen is still unknown.

Source: peripheral blood, taken on day 0 of AZD1222 vaccination. V gene TRBV6-1 combines with J gene TRBJ2-7; D may be TRBD1 or TRBD2 (6 bases each). This TCR was sampled from an adult in good health. The CDR3, as DNA: TGTGCCAGCAGTGAACTCGGGGGCCTCTACGAGCAGTACTTC. Its translation: CASSELGGLYEQYF.